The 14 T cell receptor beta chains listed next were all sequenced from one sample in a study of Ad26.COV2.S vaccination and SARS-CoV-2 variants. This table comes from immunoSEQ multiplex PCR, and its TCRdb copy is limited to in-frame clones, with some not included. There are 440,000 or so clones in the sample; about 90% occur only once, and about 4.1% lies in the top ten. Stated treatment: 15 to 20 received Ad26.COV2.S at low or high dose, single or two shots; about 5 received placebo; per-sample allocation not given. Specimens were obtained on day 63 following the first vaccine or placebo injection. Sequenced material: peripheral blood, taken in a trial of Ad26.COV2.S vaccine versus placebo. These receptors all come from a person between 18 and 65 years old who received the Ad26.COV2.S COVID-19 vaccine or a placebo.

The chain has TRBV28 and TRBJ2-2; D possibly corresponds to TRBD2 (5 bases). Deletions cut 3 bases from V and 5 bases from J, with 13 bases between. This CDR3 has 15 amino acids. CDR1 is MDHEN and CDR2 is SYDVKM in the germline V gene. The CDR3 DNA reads TGTGCCAGCAGTTTTATGGGGAGTGAGACCGGGGAGCTGTTTTTT. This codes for CASSFMGSETGELFF.

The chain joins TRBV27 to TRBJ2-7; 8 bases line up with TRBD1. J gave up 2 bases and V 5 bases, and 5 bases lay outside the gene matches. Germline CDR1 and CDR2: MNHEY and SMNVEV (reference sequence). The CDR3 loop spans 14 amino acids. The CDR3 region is CASSSIQGAYEQYF. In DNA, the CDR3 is TGTGCCAGCAGTAGTATACAGGGGGCCTACGAGCAGTACTTC.

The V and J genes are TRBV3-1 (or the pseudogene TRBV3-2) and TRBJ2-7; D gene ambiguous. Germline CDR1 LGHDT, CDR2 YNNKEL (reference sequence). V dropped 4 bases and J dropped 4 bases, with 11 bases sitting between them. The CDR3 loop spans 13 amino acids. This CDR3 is CASSRGPVYEQYF. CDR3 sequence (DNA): TGTGCCAGCAGCCGCGGACCGGTTTACGAGCAGTACTTC.

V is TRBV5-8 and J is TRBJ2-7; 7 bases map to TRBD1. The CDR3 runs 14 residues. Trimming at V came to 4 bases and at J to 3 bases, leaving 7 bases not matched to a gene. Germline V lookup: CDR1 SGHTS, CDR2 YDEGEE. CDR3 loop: CASSRLGQVYEQYF. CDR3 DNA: TGTGCCAGCAGCCGCCTTGGACAGGTCTACGAGCAGTACTTC.

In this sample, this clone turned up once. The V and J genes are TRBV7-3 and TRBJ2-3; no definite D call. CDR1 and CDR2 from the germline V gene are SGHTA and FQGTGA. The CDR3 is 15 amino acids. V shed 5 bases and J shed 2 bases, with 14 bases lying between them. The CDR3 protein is CASSPTLGYTDTQYF. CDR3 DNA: TGTGCCAGCAGCCCAACTCTTGGTTACACAGATACGCAGTATTTT.

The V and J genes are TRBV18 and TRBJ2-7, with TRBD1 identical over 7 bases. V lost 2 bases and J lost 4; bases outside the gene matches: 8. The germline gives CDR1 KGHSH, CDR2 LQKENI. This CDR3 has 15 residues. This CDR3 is CASSPSHTTGYEQYF. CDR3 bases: TGTGCCAGCTCACCATCCCATACGACAGGGTACGAGCAGTACTTC.

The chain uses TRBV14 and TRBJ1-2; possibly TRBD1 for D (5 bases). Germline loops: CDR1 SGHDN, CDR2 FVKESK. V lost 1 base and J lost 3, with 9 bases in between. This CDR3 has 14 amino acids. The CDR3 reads CASSQVAGYYGYTF. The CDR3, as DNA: TGTGCCAGCAGCCAAGTGGCAGGGTACTATGGCTACACCTTC.

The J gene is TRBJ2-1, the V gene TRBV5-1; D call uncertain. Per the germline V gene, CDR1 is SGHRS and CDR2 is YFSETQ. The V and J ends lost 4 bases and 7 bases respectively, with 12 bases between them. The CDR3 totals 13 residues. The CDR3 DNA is TGCGCCAGCAGCCTCAATCCCCTTAATGAGCAGTTCTTC. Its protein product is CASSLNPLNEQFF. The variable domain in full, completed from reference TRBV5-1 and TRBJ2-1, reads KAGVTQTPRYLIKTRGQQVTLSCSPISGHRSVSWYQQTPGQGLQFLFEYFSETQRNKGNFPGRFSGRQFSNSRSEMNVSTLELGDSALYLCASSLNPLNEQFFGPGTRLTVL.

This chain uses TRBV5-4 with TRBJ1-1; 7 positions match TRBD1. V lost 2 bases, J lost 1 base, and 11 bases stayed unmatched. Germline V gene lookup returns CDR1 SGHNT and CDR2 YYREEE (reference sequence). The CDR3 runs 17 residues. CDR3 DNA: TGTGCCAGCAGCTTTAGGCGAGGGGGCGCGGAGAACACTGAAGCTTTCTTT. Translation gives CASSFRRGGAENTEAFF.

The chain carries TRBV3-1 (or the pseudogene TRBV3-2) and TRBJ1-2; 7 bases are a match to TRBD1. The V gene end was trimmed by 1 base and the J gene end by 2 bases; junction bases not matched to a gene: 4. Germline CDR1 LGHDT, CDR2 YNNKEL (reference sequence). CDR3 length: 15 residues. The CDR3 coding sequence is TGTGCCAGCAGCCAAGGACAGGGTAGAAACTATGGCTACACCTTC. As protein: CASSQGQGRNYGYTF.

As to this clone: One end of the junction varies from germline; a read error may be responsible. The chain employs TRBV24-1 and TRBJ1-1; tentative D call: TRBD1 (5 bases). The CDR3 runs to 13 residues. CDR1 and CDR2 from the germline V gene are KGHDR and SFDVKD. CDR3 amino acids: CAARRGMNTEAFF. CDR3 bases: TGTGCCGCCAGAAGGGGAATGAACACTGAAGCTTTCTTT.

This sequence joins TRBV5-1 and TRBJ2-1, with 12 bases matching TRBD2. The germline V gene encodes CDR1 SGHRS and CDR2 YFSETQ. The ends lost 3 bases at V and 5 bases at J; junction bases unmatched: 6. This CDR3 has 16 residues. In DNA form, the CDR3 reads TGCGCCAGCAGCTGGCGACTAGCGGGAGTGGACAATGAGCAGTTCTTC. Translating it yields CASSWRLAGVDNEQFF.

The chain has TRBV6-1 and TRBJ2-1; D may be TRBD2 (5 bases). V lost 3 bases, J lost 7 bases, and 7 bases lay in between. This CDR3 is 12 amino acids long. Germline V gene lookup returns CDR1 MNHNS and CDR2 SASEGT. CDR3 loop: CASSDTSNEQFF. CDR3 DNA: TGTGCCAGCAGTGACACTAGTAATGAGCAGTTCTTC.

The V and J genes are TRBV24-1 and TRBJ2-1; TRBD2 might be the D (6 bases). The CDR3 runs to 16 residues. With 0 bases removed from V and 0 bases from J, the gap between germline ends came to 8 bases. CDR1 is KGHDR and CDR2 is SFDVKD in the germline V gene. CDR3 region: CATSDLGGGSYNEQFF. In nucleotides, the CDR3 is TGTGCCACCAGTGATTTGGGGGGAGGCTCCTACAATGAGCAGTTCTTC.